A single TCR beta chain is shown here with its context. The data were obtained in a study of control samples from healthy donors and cancer patients. Sequencing was performed with immunoSEQ multiplex PCR; in TCRdb, only in-frame clones are kept and a portion is missing. The top ten clones hold 0.65% to 0.9% of a sample with roughly 49,000 clones, around 90% of them seen once. The junction had 1 base not matched to a gene; V was cut back by 4 bases and J by 2 bases. CDR1 and CDR2 (germline): MNHNY, SVGAGI (reference sequence). CDR3 length: 14 amino acids. The receptor's source is a man in his thirties or forties with colorectal cancer. The chain has TRBV6-6 and TRBJ1-5, with TRBD1 identical over 8 bases. Input material: PBMCs. The CDR3: CASSSGQGNQPQHF. The CDR3 DNA reads as TGTGCCAGCAGTTCGGGACAGGGCAATCAGCCCCAGCATTTT.